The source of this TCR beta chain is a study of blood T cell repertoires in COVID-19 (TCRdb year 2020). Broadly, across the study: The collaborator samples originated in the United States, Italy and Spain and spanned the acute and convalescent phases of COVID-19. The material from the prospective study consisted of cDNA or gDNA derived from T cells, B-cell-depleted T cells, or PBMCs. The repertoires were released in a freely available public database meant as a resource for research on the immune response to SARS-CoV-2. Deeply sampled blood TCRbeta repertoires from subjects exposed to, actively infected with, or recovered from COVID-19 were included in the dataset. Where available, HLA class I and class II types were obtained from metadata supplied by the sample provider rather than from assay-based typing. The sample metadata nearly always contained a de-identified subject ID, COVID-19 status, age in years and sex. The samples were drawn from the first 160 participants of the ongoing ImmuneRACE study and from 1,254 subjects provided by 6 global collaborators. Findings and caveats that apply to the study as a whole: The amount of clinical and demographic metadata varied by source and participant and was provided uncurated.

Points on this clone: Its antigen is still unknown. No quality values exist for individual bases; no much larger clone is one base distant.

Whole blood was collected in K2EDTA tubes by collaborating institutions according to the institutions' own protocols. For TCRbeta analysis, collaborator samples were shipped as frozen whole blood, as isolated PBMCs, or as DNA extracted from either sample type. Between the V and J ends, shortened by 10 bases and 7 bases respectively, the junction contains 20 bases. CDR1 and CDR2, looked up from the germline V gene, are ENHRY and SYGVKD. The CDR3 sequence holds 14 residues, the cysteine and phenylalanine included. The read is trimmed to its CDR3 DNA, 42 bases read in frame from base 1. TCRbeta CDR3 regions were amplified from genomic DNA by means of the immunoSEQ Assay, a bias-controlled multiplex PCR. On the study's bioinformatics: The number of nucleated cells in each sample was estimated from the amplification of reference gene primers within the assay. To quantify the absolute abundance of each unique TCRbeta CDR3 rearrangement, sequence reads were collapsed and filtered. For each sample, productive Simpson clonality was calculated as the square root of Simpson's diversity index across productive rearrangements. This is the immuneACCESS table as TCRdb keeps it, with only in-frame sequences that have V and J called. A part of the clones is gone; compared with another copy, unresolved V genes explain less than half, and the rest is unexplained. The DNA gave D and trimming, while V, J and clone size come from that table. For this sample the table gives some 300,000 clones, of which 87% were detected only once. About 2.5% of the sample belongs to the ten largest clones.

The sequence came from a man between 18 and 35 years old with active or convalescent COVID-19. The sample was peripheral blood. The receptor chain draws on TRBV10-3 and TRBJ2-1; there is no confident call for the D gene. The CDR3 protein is CATLGETTRNEQFF. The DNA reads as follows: TGTGCCACATTAGGAGAAACTACAAGGAATGAGCAGTTCTTC.